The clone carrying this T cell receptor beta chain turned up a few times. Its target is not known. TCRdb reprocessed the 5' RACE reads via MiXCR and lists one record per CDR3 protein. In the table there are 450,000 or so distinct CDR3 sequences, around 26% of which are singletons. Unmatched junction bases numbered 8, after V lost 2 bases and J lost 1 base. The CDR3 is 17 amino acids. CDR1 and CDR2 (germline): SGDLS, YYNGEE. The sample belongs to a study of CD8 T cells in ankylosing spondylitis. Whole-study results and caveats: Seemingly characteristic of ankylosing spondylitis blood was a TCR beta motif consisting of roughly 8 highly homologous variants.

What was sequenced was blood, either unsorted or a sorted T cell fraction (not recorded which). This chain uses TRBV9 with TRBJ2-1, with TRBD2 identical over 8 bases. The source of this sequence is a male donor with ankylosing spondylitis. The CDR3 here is CASSVVSGTLSYNEQFF. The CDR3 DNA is TGTGCCAGCAGCGTGGTTAGCGGGACCCTATCCTACAATGAGCAGTTCTTC.